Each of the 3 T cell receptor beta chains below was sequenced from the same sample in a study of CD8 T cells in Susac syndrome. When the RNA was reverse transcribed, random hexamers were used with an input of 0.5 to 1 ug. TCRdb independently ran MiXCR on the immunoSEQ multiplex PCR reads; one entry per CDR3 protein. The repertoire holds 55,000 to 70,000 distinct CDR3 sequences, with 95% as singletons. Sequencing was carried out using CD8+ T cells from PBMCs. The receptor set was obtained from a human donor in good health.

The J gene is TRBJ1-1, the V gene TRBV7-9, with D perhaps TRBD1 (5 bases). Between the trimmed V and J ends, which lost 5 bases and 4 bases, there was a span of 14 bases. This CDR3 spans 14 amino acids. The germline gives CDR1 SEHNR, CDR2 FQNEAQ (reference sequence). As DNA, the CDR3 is TGTGCCAGCAGCCCGGGTTGGGGGTTCACTGAAGCTTTCTTT. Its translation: CASSPGWGFTEAFF.

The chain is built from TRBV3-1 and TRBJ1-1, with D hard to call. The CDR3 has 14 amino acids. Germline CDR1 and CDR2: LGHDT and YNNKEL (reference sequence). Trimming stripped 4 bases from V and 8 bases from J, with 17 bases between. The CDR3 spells CASSPPKGGAEAFF. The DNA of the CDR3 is TGTGCCAGCAGCCCTCCGAAAGGAGGAGCCGAAGCTTTCTTT.

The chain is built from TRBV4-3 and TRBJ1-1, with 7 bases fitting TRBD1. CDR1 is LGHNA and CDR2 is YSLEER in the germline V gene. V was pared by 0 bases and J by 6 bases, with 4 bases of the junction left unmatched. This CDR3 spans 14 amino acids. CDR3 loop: CASSQDAGGAEAFF. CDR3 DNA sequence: TGCGCCAGCAGCCAAGACGCAGGGGGTGCTGAAGCTTTCTTT.